Following are 8 T cell receptor beta chains from one sample sequenced in a study of T cells expressing NK-cell markers. With the 5' RACE reads reprocessed, TCRdb shows one record per CDR3 protein and no DNA. This sample's clone table lists roughly 160,000 distinct CDR3 sequences. The sequenced sample consisted of blood T cells: a sorted CD56 or NKG2C T cell subset, CD4+ or CD8+ T cells, or bulk PBMC T cells (not recorded which). The source of these receptors is a man aged 18 to 70 in good health.

The chain has TRBV4-1 and TRBJ2-3; as DNA is missing, the TRBD2 call by TCRdb cannot be tested. Germline CDR1 MGHRA, CDR2 YSYEKL. CDR3 size: 15 residues. CDR3 in amino acids: CASSQVRAQRDTQYF.

This chain uses TRBV5-1 with TRBJ1-4. Germline loops: CDR1 SGHRS, CDR2 YFSETQ. This CDR3 comprises 13 residues. The CDR3 region is CASSGGGGEKLFF.

This chain connects TRBV9 to TRBJ1-1. Germline lookup yields CDR1 SGDLS and CDR2 YYNGEE. This CDR3 comprises 13 residues. CDR3 protein: CASSGRPSTEAFF.

The rearrangement uses TRBV5-6 and TRBJ2-7; TCRdb indicates TRBD2, and absent DNA this call remains unverified. The germline V gene encodes CDR1 SGHDT and CDR2 YYEEEE. The CDR3 contains 14 residues. CDR3 amino acids: CASMPAGWGYEQYF. The variable domain in full, with the rest retrieved from reference TRBV5-6 and TRBJ2-7, is DAGVTQSPTHLIKTRGQQVTLRCSPKSGHDTVSWYQQALGQGPQFIFQYYEEEERQRGNFPDRFSGHQFPNYSSELNVNALLLGDSALYLCASMPAGWGYEQYFGPGTRLTVT.

The CDR3 loop reads CASRPGTRGDYEQYF. This chain uses TRBV27 with TRBJ2-7; TCRdb calls TRBD2, which cannot be checked without DNA. Germline CDR1 is MNHEY and CDR2 is SMNVEV (reference sequence). This CDR3 comprises 15 residues.

The rearrangement uses TRBV12-3 or TRBV12-4 and TRBJ1-2; the D call of TRBD1 rests on TCRdb alone, since no DNA is present to check it. This CDR3 has 14 amino acids. The chain's CDR3 is CASSPGGANYGYTF.

The chain joins TRBV19 to TRBJ2-2; the TCRdb D gene call, TRBD2, has no DNA to confirm it. In germline, CDR1 is LNHDA, CDR2 SQIVND (reference sequence). The CDR3 has 15 residues. Here the CDR3 reads CASSAPGLGTGELFF.

This sequence joins TRBV7-7 and TRBJ2-2. Germline CDR1 is SSHAT and CDR2 is FNYEAQ (reference sequence). CDR3 length: 14 amino acids. CDR3 amino acids: CASSFQGTTGELFF. Variable domain in full (rest from reference TRBV7-7 and TRBJ2-2): GAGVSQSPRYKVTKRGQDVTLRCDPISSHATLYWYQQALGQGPEFLTYFNYEAQPDKSGLPSDRFSAERPEGSISTLTIQRTEQRDSAMYRCASSFQGTTGELFFGEGSRLTVL.